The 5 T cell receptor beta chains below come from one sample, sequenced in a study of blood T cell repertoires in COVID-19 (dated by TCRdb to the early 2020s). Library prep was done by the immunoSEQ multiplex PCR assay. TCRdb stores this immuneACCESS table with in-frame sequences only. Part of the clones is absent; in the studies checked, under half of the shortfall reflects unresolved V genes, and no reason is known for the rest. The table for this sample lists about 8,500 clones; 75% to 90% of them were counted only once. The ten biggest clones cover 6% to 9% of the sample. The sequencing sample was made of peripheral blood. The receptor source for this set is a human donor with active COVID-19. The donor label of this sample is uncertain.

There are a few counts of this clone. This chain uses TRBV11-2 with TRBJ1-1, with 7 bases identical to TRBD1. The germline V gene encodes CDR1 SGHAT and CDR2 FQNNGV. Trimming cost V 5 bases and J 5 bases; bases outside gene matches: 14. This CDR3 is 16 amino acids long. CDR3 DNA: TGTGCCAGCAGCCCGCCCAACAGGGGCCCCAAGACTGAAGCTTTCTTT. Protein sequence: CASSPPNRGPKTEAFF.

The CDR3 sequence is CASSLIGQGVNYGYTF. In nucleotides, the CDR3 is TGTGCCAGCAGCTTGATAGGGCAGGGGGTTAACTATGGCTACACCTTC. The chain joins TRBV5-5 to TRBJ1-2, with 7 bases identical to TRBD1. The V gene end was trimmed by 1 base and the J gene end by 1 base; junction bases not matched to a gene: 7. The CDR3 length is 16 residues. CDR1 is SGHKS, CDR2 YYEKEE, per germline (reference sequence).

CDR3 sequence (DNA): TGCGCCAGCAGCTTGTTACTAGCGGATGAAGAGACCCAGTACTTC. Residues: CASSLLLADEETQYF. V usage is TRBV5-1 and J usage is TRBJ2-5; the match to TRBD2 covers 8 bases. This CDR3 has 15 residues. J was trimmed by 3 bases and V by 1 base; bases with no gene match: 5. Per germline, CDR1 SGHRS and CDR2 YFSETQ. Drawing the rest from reference TRBV5-1 and TRBJ2-5, the complete variable domain is KAGVTQTPRYLIKTRGQQVTLSCSPISGHRSVSWYQQTPGQGLQFLFEYFSETQRNKGNFPGRFSGRQFSNSRSEMNVSTLELGDSALYLCASSLLLADEETQYFGPGTRLLVL.

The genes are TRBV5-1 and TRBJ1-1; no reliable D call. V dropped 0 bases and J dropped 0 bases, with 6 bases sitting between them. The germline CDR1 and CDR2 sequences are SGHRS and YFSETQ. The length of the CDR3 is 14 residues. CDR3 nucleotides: TGCGCCAGCAGCTTGGTCTCTGTGAACACTGAAGCTTTCTTT. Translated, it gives CASSLVSVNTEAFF.

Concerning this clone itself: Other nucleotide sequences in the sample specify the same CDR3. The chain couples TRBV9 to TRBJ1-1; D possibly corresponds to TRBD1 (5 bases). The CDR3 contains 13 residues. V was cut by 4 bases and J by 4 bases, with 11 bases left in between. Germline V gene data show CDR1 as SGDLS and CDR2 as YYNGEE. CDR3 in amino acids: CASSRGDGTEAFF. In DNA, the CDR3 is TGTGCCAGCAGCCGGGGGGATGGCACTGAAGCTTTCTTT.